These 21 T cell receptor beta chains were all obtained from the same sample, sequenced in a study of graft-versus-host responses after intestinal transplantation. Some clones are missing from TCRdb's copy, which holds only in-frame ones; the method was immunoSEQ multiplex PCR. The sample lists 20,000 to 25,000 clones; about 48% were seen once. Plating combined some 200,000 CFSE-labeled responder cells with some 200,000 irradiated, violet-dye-labeled stimulator cells. Material: alloreactive CD8+ T cells from a mixed lymphocyte reaction culture, obtained before transplantation. The subset: CFSE-low proliferating T cells sorted from approximately 6-day pre-transplant mixed lymphocyte reaction (GvH or HvG direction). These receptors originate from a human patient who was an organ donor for intestinal transplantation.

By share, this clone counts as medium-sized. This chain joins TRBV4-1 and TRBJ2-7; D is unresolved. Germline lookup yields CDR1 MGHRA and CDR2 YSYEKL. The V and J ends lost 3 bases and 0 bases respectively, with 6 bases between them. CDR3 length: 13 amino acids. CDR3 sequence reads: CASSHASSYEQYF. The CDR3 bases are TGCGCCAGCAGCCATGCGAGCTCCTACGAGCAGTACTTC.

This clone was seen only once. The chain is built from TRBV4-2 and TRBJ2-4, with D hard to call. The CDR3 has 17 amino acids. The germline gives CDR1 LGHNA, CDR2 YNFKEQ. The germline V and J ends were trimmed by 0 bases and 0 bases, with 12 bases remaining between them. The chain's CDR3 is CASSQDRADLAKNIQYF. In DNA form, the CDR3 reads TGTGCCAGCAGCCAAGATCGGGCAGACCTAGCCAAAAACATTCAGTACTTC.

The chain couples TRBV10-3 to TRBJ2-5; 9 nucleotides match TRBD1. The J segment lost 3 bases and the V segment lost 10 bases, leaving 9 bases of the junction unmatched. CDR3 length equals 14 residues. The V gene's germline CDR1 is ENHRY and CDR2 SYGVKD. Here the CDR3 reads CATSTRDREETQYF. DNA for the CDR3: TGTGCCACATCAACCCGGGACAGGGAAGAGACCCAGTACTTC.

The table lists this clone with a few counts. The V gene is TRBV5-6, the J gene TRBJ2-6; 7 bases line up with TRBD1. V dropped 2 bases and J dropped 2; count of bases not matched to a gene: 1. From germline, CDR1 is SGHDT and CDR2 YYEEEE. CDR3 length: 15 amino acids. The CDR3: CASSFQGAGANVLTF. The CDR3, as DNA: TGTGCCAGCAGCTTTCAGGGGGCTGGGGCCAACGTCCTGACTTTC.

This clone came up a few times. CDR3 sequence: CASSVGGQGSYNEQFF. The CDR3 bases are TGTGCCAGCAGCGTAGGGGGACAGGGGTCCTACAATGAGCAGTTCTTC. The V and J genes are TRBV9 and TRBJ2-1; 10 bases are a match to TRBD1. V shed 0 bases, J shed 1 base, and the junction held 1 base outside the gene matches. The CDR3 loop spans 16 amino acids. Germline loops: CDR1 SGDLS, CDR2 YYNGEE.

The V and J genes are TRBV6-5 and TRBJ2-7; 9 positions match TRBD2. The CDR3 runs to 13 residues. Per germline, CDR1 MNHEY and CDR2 SVGAGI. The V gene end was trimmed by 7 bases and the J gene end by 9 bases; junction bases not matched to a gene: 10. CDR3 protein: CASKLPGLAAQYF. CDR3 sequence (DNA): TGTGCCAGCAAGCTCCCGGGACTAGCTGCGCAGTACTTC.

The gene calls are TRBV27 and TRBJ2-7; TRBD1 is a possible D gene (5 bases). Germline lookup yields CDR1 MNHEY and CDR2 SMNVEV (reference sequence). The CDR3 runs to 14 residues. Deletions cut 2 bases from V and 2 bases from J, with 10 bases between. As DNA, the CDR3 is TGTGCCAGCAGTTTAGGGGCCGCCCCCTACGAGCAGTACTTC. It specifies CASSLGAAPYEQYF.

This chain uses TRBV28 with TRBJ2-1; D is unresolved. The CDR3 length is 10 residues. Trimming pared 4 bases from V and 10 bases from J, leaving 5 bases between. CDR1 MDHEN and CDR2 SYDVKM come from the germline V gene. CDR3 sequence (DNA): TGTGCCAGCAGTTACCTCGAGCAGTTCTTC. This codes for CASSYLEQFF.

There are a few counts of this clone. CDR3 region: CASTTLVGFYEQYF. The CDR3 DNA reads as TGTGCCAGCACCACCCTTGTTGGATTCTACGAGCAGTACTTC. The chain employs TRBV6-5 and TRBJ2-7; no firm D call. The CDR3 spans 14 residues. Looked up from germline, CDR1 is MNHEY and CDR2 is SVGAGI. The V end lost 7 bases, the J end lost 3 bases, and 16 bases lay between the germline ends.

This chain connects TRBV5-6 to TRBJ2-2; the D is unclear. CDR1 and CDR2 from the germline V gene are SGHDT and YYEEEE. V dropped 3 bases and J dropped 5 bases, with 11 bases sitting between them. CDR3 length equals 14 residues. In DNA, the CDR3 is TGTGCCAGCAGCTCAGACTTGGAGACCGGGGAGCTGTTTTTT. Translated, it gives CASSSDLETGELFF.

This chain connects TRBV5-6 to TRBJ2-1; 9 nucleotides match TRBD2. The germline gives CDR1 SGHDT, CDR2 YYEEEE. Trimming cost V 4 bases and J 2 bases; bases outside gene matches: 4. This CDR3 has 15 amino acids. The CDR3 bases are TGTGCCAGCAGCCCCCTAGCGGGACCCTACAATGAGCAGTTCTTC. Translating it yields CASSPLAGPYNEQFF. Looking up the rest from reference TRBV5-6 and TRBJ2-1 gives the full variable domain: DAGVTQSPTHLIKTRGQQVTLRCSPKSGHDTVSWYQQALGQGPQFIFQYYEEEERQRGNFPDRFSGHQFPNYSSELNVNALLLGDSALYLCASSPLAGPYNEQFFGPGTRLTVL.

This chain joins TRBV9 and TRBJ2-1; the match to TRBD1 covers 10 bases. Trimming cost V 0 bases and J 7 bases; bases outside gene matches: 1. CDR1 is SGDLS, CDR2 YYNGEE, per germline. The CDR3 runs to 14 residues. In DNA form, the CDR3 reads TGTGCCAGCAGCGTAGGGACAGGGGGGAATGAGCAGTTCTTC. Translated: CASSVGTGGNEQFF.

This clone has just a few counts. The junction and the germline gene differ at one end; a read error may be behind it. This sequence joins TRBV5-4 and TRBJ2-1, with TRBD2 identical over 13 bases. Germline V gene sequence: CDR1 SGHNT, CDR2 YYREEE (reference sequence). The CDR3 is 16 amino acids. CDR3 in amino acids: CASSQVLAGGPHEQFF. The CDR3 DNA reads as TGCGCCAGCAGCCAAGTACTAGCGGGAGGGCCTCATGAGCAGTTCTTC.

V gene TRBV15 combines with J gene TRBJ1-2; D is uncertain. Germline V gives CDR1 LNHNV, CDR2 YYDKDF (reference sequence). V was clipped by 0 bases and J by 4 bases, with 18 bases between them. The CDR3 consists of 17 residues. The CDR3 nucleotides read TGTGCCACCAGCAGAGATATTGTGTCAGTCACCCTCTATGGCTACACCTTC. It translates to CATSRDIVSVTLYGYTF. Supplemented by reference TRBV15 and TRBJ1-2, the full variable domain reads DAMVIQNPRYQVTQFGKPVTLSCSQTLNHNVMYWYQQKSSQAPKLLFHYYDKDFNNEADTPDNFQSRRPNTSFCFLDIRSPGLGDTAMYLCATSRDIVSVTLYGYTFGSGTRLTVV.

A word on this clone: A read error may account for a junction end that differs from germline. The chain employs TRBV18 and TRBJ1-5; possible D gene TRBD1, 5 bases. The V gene's germline CDR1 is KGHSH and CDR2 LQKENI. This CDR3 region has 20 residues. The CDR3 region has the DNA TGTGCCAGCCCACCTAGGCCGAGGATCCGGGACCGCCTTTTTGGTCAGCCCCAGCATTTT. Translating gives CASPPRPRIRDRLFGQPQHF.

This clone showed up just a few times. This chain links TRBV4-2 with TRBJ2-3; 9 nucleotides agree with TRBD2. Germline V gives CDR1 LGHNA, CDR2 YNFKEQ. CDR3 length equals 14 residues. The V gene end was trimmed by 8 bases and the J gene end by 0 bases; junction bases not matched to a gene: 3. CDR3 sequence: CASRLAESTDTQYF. CDR3 DNA sequence: TGTGCCAGCCGACTAGCGGAGAGCACAGATACGCAGTATTTT.

The V and J genes are TRBV4-2 and TRBJ2-7; D remains unclear. Germline V gene lookup returns CDR1 LGHNA and CDR2 YNFKEQ. CDR3 length: 13 residues. V was cut by 2 bases and J by 6 bases, with 11 bases left in between. CDR3 region: CASSQPLSVEQYF. Here the CDR3 DNA reads TGTGCCAGCAGCCAACCCCTATCTGTCGAGCAGTACTTC.

V gene TRBV7-9 combines with J gene TRBJ2-1, with D possibly being TRBD2 (5 bases). V was cut by 1 base and J by 6 bases, with 13 bases left in between. Germline V gene lookup returns CDR1 SEHNR and CDR2 FQNEAQ (reference sequence). The CDR3 spans 15 residues. The CDR3 region is CASSLVSRSGNEQFF. Written as DNA, the CDR3 is TGTGCCAGCAGCTTAGTAAGTAGGAGCGGCAATGAGCAGTTCTTC.

V is TRBV4-3 and J is TRBJ2-2, with TRBD2 matching over 11 bases. With 0 bases clipped from V and 2 bases from J, the junction kept 5 bases outside the gene matches. The CDR3 consists of 18 residues. From germline, CDR1 is LGHNA and CDR2 YSLEER. The CDR3 here is CASSQEGLAGGNTGELFF. As DNA, the CDR3 is TGCGCCAGCAGCCAAGAGGGTCTAGCGGGAGGAAACACCGGGGAGCTGTTTTTT.

This clone has a handful of counts. The chain couples TRBV7-2 to TRBJ1-5; D gene uncertain. Between the trimmed V and J ends, which lost 1 base and 4 bases, there was a span of 5 bases. The CDR3 totals 13 residues. Germline V CDR1 and CDR2: SGHTA, FQGNSA. CDR3 coding DNA: TGTGCCAGCAGCTTAGTACGGAATCAGCCCCAGCATTTT. It specifies CASSLVRNQPQHF.

Judged by abundance, this clone is medium-sized. The genes are TRBV4-2 and TRBJ2-7; tentatively, D is TRBD1 (5 bases). Per germline, CDR1 LGHNA and CDR2 YNFKEQ. CDR3 length: 13 amino acids. V lost 1 base and J lost 4, with 8 bases in between. The CDR3 loop is CASSQGGRYEQYF. Here the CDR3 DNA reads TGTGCCAGCAGCCAAGGGGGCCGGTACGAGCAGTACTTC.